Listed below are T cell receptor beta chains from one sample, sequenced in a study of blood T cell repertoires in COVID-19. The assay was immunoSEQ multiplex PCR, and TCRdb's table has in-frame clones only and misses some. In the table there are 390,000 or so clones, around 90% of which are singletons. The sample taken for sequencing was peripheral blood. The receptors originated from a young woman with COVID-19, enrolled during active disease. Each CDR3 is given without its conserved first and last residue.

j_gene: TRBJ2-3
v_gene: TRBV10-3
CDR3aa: AMTSDLIADTQY

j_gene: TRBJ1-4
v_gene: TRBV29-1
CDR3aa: SVGQGSEKLF

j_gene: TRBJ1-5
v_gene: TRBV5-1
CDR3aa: ASSWTGNQPQH

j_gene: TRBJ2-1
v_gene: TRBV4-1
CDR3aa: ASSQAGGDEQF

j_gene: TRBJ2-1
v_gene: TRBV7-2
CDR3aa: ASSLTSGSGYEQF

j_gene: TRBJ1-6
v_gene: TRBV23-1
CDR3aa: ASSQWAGNNSPLH

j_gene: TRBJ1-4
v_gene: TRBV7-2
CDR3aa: ASSFTGFINEKLF

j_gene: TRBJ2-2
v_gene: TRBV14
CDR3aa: ASSLRLAGGNPFEPGELF

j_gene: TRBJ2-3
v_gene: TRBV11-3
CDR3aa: ASSVRSFTDTQY

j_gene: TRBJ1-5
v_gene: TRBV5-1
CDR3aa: ASADPPGSPH

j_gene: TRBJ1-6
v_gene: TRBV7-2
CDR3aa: ASSLAGDGPLH

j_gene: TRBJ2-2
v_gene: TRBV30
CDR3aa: AWAPPGMQEITSGRLSGELF

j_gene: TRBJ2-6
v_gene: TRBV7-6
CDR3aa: ASSLDREQAGANVLT

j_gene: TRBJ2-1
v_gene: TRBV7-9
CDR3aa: ASSRTMRVDEQF

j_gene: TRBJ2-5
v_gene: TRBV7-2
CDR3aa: ASSLVEAVTETQY

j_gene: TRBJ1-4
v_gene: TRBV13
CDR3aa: ASSLVSGKLF

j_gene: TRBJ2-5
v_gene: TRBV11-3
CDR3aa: ASSLEGPTRGETQY

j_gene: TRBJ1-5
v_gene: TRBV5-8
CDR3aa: ASSLTRQAIPNQPQH

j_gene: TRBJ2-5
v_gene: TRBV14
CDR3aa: ASSQEDGQRETQY

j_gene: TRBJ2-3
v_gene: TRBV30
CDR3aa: AWSNEQGTDTQY

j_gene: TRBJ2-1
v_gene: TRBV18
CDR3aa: ASSPRGEPAGTTYNEQF

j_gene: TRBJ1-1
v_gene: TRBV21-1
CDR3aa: ASSPEGAGRGMNTEAF

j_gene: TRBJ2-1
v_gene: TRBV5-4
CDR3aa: ASSLQDEQF

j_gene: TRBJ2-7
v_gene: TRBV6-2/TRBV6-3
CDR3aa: ASSYSGTSFYEQY

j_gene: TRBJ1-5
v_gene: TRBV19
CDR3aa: ASSESGTGHQPQH

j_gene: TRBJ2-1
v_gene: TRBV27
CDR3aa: ASSFKRGIWNEQF

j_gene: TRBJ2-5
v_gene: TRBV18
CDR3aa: ASSPNRPTGVETQY

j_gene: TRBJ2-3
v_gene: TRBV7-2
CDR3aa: ASSANRGTGVGDTQY

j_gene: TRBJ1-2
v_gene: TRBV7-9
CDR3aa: ASSPGGSYGYT

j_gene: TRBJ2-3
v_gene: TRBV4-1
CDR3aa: ASSQEGREGTDTQY

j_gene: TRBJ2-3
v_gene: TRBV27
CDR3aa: ASSSSGQGTDTQY

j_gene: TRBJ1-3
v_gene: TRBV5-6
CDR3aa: ASSGGTGPGNTIY

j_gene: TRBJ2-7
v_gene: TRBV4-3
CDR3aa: ASSPGTSGGNEQY

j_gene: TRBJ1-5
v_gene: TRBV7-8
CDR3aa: ASSPNPGDNNQPQH

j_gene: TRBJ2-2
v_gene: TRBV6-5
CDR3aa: ASSRGGDTGELF

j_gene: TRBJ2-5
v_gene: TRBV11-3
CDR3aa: ASSLAGGVAEETQY

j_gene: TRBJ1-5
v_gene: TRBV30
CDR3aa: AWSVRWPGLDQPQH

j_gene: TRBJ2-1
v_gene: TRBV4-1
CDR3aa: ASSPGGAFSYNEQF

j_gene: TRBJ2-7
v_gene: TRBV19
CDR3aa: ASSIGVAAYEQY